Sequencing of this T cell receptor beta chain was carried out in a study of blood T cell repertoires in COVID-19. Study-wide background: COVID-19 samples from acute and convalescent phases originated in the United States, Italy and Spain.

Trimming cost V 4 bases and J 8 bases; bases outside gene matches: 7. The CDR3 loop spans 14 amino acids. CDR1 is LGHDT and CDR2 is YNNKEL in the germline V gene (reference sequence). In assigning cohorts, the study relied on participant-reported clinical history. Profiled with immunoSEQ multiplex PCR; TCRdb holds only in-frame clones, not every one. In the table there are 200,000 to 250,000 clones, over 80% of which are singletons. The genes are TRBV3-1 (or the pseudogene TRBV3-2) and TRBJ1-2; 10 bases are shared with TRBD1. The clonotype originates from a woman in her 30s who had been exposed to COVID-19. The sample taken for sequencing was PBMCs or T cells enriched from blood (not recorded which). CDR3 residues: CASSRPGTGEGYTF. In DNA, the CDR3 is TGTGCCAGCAGCCGACCCGGGACAGGGGAAGGCTACACCTTC.